What follows describes a single T cell receptor (beta chain). The specificity of this receptor is unknown. There are no base qualities to consult, and no much larger clone falls within one base. RNA was extracted with the RNeasy kit and about 0.5 to 1 ug was reverse transcribed using random hexamers. TCR beta CDR3 regions were amplified with the immunoSEQ multiplex PCR assay covering 54 Vbeta and 13 Jbeta segments. Bias from PCR amplification was corrected by using a synthetic template baseline for primer optimization and for computational correction. The original methods were these. Reads were assigned to V, D and J genes according to IMGT and analyzed in immunoSEQ Analyzer, with only productive sequences retained. To calculate clonality, Shannon entropy was normalized by log2 of the number of productive unique sequences and then subtracted from one. For each patient and control, public and private clones were evaluated within the 100 most prevalent clones. Clones were defined as Susac-specific if absent from the healthy and MS cohorts, from 900 to 1,200 published viral clones and from other ImmuneACCESS disease sequences. The public reads were reanalyzed by TCRdb: fastp trimming at Q25, MiXCR alignment, in-frame beta chains only. When rows share a CDR3 protein, they turn into one entry using the most common DNA and genes. The V and J calls follow TCRdb's processing rather than the paper's. A total of some 180,000 distinct CDR3 sequences appear in this sample, approximately 94% of them only once. The leading ten clones occupy 0.1% of the sample.

The CDR3 goes from the cysteine to the phenylalanine over 14 residues. This entry keeps only the CDR3 DNA: 42 bases, framed from base 1. Taken from the germline V gene, the CDR1 and CDR2 loops are SQVTM and ANQGSEA. The germline V and J ends show losses of 4 bases and 5 bases respectively, and no gene match explains 4 bases of the junction. The data were taken from a study of CD8 T cells in Susac syndrome (dated by TCRdb to between 2018 and 2021). Study-wide context: The study used repertoire sequencing to test whether antigen drove CD8+ T cell activation and differentiation in Susac syndrome.

What the work shows at the level of the full study, not this receptor alone: The study acknowledged that relatively few individuals were included in the TCR sequencing and HLA analysis.

Peripheral blood CD8+ and CD4+ T cells from healthy donors, Susac syndrome patients and multiple sclerosis patients were profiled by high-throughput TCR beta sequencing. Healthy donors were included as age- and sex-matched controls. Bulk CD8+ and CD4+ T cells were purified by magnetic negative isolation, while CD8+ TEMRA cells were enriched using FACS. Blood was drawn into EDTA tubes, processed within 24 hours, and PBMCs were isolated by density gradient centrifugation. PBMCs intended for TCR sequencing were frozen in liquid nitrogen and were later thawed in a 37 degrees C water bath. The sorted or isolated CD4+, CD8+ and CD8+ TEMRA cells reached a purity of at least 90%.

Recombination connected TRBV29-1 to TRBJ2-1; 11 bases in the junction line up with TRBD2. The sequencing sample was made of CD4+ T cells from PBMCs. The TCR was taken from a human donor in good health. CDR3 sequence: CSVASGRRDNEQFF. The nucleotide sequence is TGCAGCGTTGCTAGCGGGAGGCGTGACAATGAGCAGTTCTTC.